This TCR beta chain was found in a study of regulatory T cells in long-lasting Graves disease. The study, taken as a whole, reports: Reduced TCR diversity was observed in persistent Graves' patients versus newly diagnosed patients.

Relying on iRepertoire HTBI primers and Arm-PCR of CDR3 regions, the team built TCR beta libraries. TCRdb ran MiXCR on the multiplex PCR reads and lists one entry per CDR3 protein. The sample contains fewer than 450,000 distinct CDR3 sequences, around 20% of which appear only once. Noted time point: persistent/refractory GD, antithyroid drugs over 5 years with positive TRAb. RNA isolated from PBMCs was used to make the TCR library. Germline V gene sequence: CDR1 DFQATT, CDR2 SNEGSKA (reference sequence). The V end lost 6 bases, the J end lost 4 bases, and 18 bases lay between the germline ends. CDR3 length: 14 residues. Only a few counts were recorded for this clonotype. Antigen specificity is unknown.

This receptor was identified in a female donor with Graves disease. The source material was peripheral blood mononuclear cells (PBMCs), sampled when the disease was refractory, from a patient treated with antithyroid drugs. The chain carries TRBV20-1 and TRBJ1-1, with D maybe TRBD1 (6 bases). The CDR3 DNA is TGCAGTGCCTCCCTACGGGGGGCGGGCACTGAAGCTTTCTTT. Translating gives CSASLRGAGTEAFF.